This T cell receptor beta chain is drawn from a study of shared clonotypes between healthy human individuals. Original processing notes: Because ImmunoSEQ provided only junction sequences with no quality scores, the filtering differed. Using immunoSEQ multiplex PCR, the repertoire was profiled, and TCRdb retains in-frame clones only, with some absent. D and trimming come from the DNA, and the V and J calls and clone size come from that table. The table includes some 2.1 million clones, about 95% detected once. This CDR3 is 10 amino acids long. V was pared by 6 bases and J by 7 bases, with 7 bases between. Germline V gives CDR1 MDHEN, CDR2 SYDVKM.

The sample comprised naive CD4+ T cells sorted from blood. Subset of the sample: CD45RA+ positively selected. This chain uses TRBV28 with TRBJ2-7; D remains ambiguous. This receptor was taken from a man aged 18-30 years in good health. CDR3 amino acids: CASSDWEQYF. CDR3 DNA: TGTGCCAGCAGCGACTGGGAGCAGTACTTC.